One and the same sample provided the 8 T cell receptor beta chains below, sequenced in a study of blood T cells in healthy people across ages. Sample-barcoded 5' priming and a J-beta primer mix drove a second PCR of roughly 6 to 12 cycles. TCRdb fed the 5' RACE reads into MiXCR, producing one record per CDR3 protein. The table has 1.5 million to 2 million distinct CDR3 sequences, roughly 52% seen once; the top ten hold over 2%. Specimen: blood. Receptors were obtained from a woman in her thirties or forties in good health.

This clonotype appeared a few times. V is TRBV6-5 and J is TRBJ2-1; no reliable D call. This CDR3 comprises 14 residues. CDR1 is MNHEY, CDR2 SVGAGI, per germline. V was pared by 4 bases and J by 7 bases, with 14 bases between. CDR3 in DNA: TGTGCCAGCAGTTTAGGGATCTACAAGAATGAGCAGTTCTTC. It encodes CASSLGIYKNEQFF.

The chain has TRBV12-3 or TRBV12-4 and TRBJ1-2, with D maybe TRBD1 (5 bases). This CDR3 is built from 12 residues. Trimming cost V 5 bases and J 4 bases, with 8 bases left between them. The CDR3 region is CASSKGPYGYTF. The CDR3 nucleotides are TGTGCCAGCAGTAAGGGACCCTATGGCTACACCTTC.

The table lists this clonotype with a few counts. This chain joins TRBV10-3 and TRBJ2-5, with D perhaps being TRBD1 or TRBD2 (5 bases each). Trimming removed 5 bases from V and 1 base from J, with 20 bases in between. The CDR3 consists of 17 residues. The germline V gene encodes CDR1 ENHRY and CDR2 SYGVKD. The CDR3 nucleotides read TGTGCCATCAGTCGGCCCCCCCGGGACGAATTCCAAGAGACCCAGTACTTC. Translated: CAISRPPRDEFQETQYF.

The rearrangement links TRBV7-2 to TRBJ2-3, with D hard to call. This CDR3 contains 18 residues. Trimming removed 6 bases from V and 6 bases from J, with 28 bases in between. Germline assignment: CDR1 SGHTA and CDR2 FQGNSA. CDR3 nucleotides: TGTGCCAGCAGGAGCTTCAGCATGTCCCCATTCGATGGTGATACGCAGTATTTT. It yields the protein CASRSFSMSPFDGDTQYF.

This chain uses TRBV6-4 with TRBJ2-3; weak D call: TRBD2 (5 bases). Germline V gene data show CDR1 as MRHNA and CDR2 as SNTAGT. The CDR3 consists of 16 residues. V was trimmed by 0 bases and J by 2 bases, leaving 12 bases between them. CDR3 nucleotides: TGTGCCAGCAGTGACTCTGTGGACTCAAACACAGATACGCAGTATTTT. Protein: CASSDSVDSNTDTQYF.

This clonotype was counted between two and nine times. V usage is TRBV20-1 and J usage is TRBJ2-4, with unresolved D. The CDR3 extends over 13 amino acids. V was clipped by 5 bases and J by 8 bases, with 16 bases between them. From germline, CDR1 is DFQATT and CDR2 SNEGSKA (reference sequence). The CDR3 spells CSAPPSRKDIQYF. The CDR3 region has the DNA TGCAGTGCTCCTCCCTCCAGGAAGGACATTCAGTACTTC.

This clonotype was recorded a few times. This chain uses TRBV15 with TRBJ2-3, with D perhaps matching TRBD2 (7 bases). Looked up from germline, CDR1 is LNHNV and CDR2 is YYDKDF (reference sequence). The CDR3 is 14 residues long. Trimming removed 8 bases at V and 3 bases at J, with 15 bases between. For the CDR3, the DNA is TGTGCCACCGGTTGGGGGGGCAAAACAGATACGCAGTATTTT. Amino acid sequence: CATGWGGKTDTQYF.

The chain employs TRBV7-2 and TRBJ2-3; 11 bases map to TRBD2. Germline V gives CDR1 SGHTA, CDR2 FQGNSA. The CDR3 runs to 16 residues. V lost 2 bases to trimming and J lost 5 bases; unmatched junction nucleotides: 6. As DNA, the CDR3 is TGTGCCAGCAGCTTACAGACTAGCGGGGTCGTAGATACGCAGTATTTT. Protein product: CASSLQTSGVVDTQYF.